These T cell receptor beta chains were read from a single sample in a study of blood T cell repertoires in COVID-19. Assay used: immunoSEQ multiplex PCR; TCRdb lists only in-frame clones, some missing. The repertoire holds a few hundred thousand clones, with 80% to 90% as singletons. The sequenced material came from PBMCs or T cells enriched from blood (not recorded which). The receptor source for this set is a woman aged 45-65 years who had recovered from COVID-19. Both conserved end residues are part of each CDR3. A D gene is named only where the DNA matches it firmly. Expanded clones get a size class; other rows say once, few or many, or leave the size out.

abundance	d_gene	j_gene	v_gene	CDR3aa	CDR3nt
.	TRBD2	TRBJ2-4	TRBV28	CASSLTSGRNIQYF	TGTGCCAGCAGCTTAACTAGCGGGAGGAACATTCAGTACTTC
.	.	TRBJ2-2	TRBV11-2	CASSLISSWELFF	TGTGCCAGCAGCTTAATCTCTAGTTGGGAGCTGTTTTTT
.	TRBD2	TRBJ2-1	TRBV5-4	CASSRTSGIGNEQFF	TGTGCCAGCAGCAGAACTAGCGGGATTGGGAATGAGCAGTTCTTC
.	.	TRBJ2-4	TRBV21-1	CAEPEGLESLAKNIQYF	TGTGCCGAACCCGAGGGCCTGGAATCGTTGGCCAAAAACATTCAGTACTTC
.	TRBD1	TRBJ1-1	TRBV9	CASSAGQGSAEAFF	TGTGCCAGCAGCGCAGGACAGGGCTCAGCTGAAGCTTTCTTT
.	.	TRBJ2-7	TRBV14	CASSRENRDRAQYF	TGTGCCAGCAGCAGGGAAAACAGGGATAGGGCGCAGTACTTC
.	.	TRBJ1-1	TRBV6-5	CASSLGAKNTEAFF	TGTGCCAGCAGCCTCGGAGCTAAAAACACTGAAGCTTTCTTT
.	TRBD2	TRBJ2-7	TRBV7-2	CASRLGGTHTYEQYF	TGTGCCAGCAGGTTGGGGGGGACTCATACCTACGAGCAGTACTTC
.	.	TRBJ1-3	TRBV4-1	CASSHPGGYGNTIYF	TGCGCCAGCAGCCATCCCGGGGGATATGGAAACACCATATATTTT
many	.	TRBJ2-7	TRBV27	CASSPSPPYEQYF	TGTGCCAGCAGCCCCTCCCCTCCCTACGAGCAGTACTTC
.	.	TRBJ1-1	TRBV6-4	CASSETGTGTEAFF	TGTGCCAGCAGTGAAACAGGGACGGGCACTGAAGCTTTCTTT
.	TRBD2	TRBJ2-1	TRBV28	CASSLSVGLGISYNEQFF	TGTGCCAGCAGTTTATCCGTGGGACTAGGGATTTCCTACAATGAGCAGTTCTTC
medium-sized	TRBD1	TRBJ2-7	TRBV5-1	CASSSAGGYEQYF	TGCGCCAGCAGCTCCGCAGGGGGCTACGAGCAGTACTTC
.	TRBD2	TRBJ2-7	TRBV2	CASRTSGFSYEQYF	TGTGCCAGCCGGACTAGCGGGTTTAGCTACGAGCAGTACTTC
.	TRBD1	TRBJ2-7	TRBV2	CASSEAWTGKSYEQYF	TGTGCCAGCAGTGAAGCGTGGACAGGGAAATCCTACGAGCAGTACTTC
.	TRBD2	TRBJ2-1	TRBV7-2	CASSLRASGSGEQFF	TGTGCCAGCAGCCTGAGGGCTAGCGGGAGTGGTGAGCAGTTCTTC
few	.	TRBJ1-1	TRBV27	CASSSRGRNTEAFF	TGTGCCAGCAGTTCCAGGGGTAGAAACACTGAAGCTTTCTTT
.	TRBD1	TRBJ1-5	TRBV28	CASRGSGTGRSEPQHF	TGTGCCAGCCGGGGCTCCGGGACAGGACGATCGGAACCCCAGCATTTT
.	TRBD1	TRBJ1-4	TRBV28	CASSLQGAREKLFF	TGTGCCAGCAGTTTACAGGGGGCGCGAGAAAAACTGTTTTTT
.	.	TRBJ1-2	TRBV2	CASRSTGGSYGYTF	TGTGCCAGCAGGTCGACAGGCGGTTCCTATGGCTACACCTTC
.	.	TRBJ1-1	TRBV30	CAWSARGTEAFF	TGTGCCTGGAGTGCTAGGGGAACTGAAGCTTTCTTT
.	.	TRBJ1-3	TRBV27	CASKADGGVNTIYF	TGTGCCAGCAAAGCGGACGGAGGGGTCAACACCATATATTTT
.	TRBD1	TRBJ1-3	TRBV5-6	CASSLTGANSGNTIYF	TGTGCCAGCAGCTTGACAGGGGCCAACTCTGGAAACACCATATATTTT
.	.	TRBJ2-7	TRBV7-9	CASSLRLENSYEQYF	TGTGCCAGCAGCTTAAGACTCGAAAACTCCTACGAGCAGTACTTC
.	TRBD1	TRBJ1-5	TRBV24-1	CATNPRQGAGQPQHF	TGTGCCACCAATCCCCGACAGGGGGCGGGACAGCCCCAGCATTTT
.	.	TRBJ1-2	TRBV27	CASSLRSGANYGYTF	TGTGCCAGCAGTTTAAGGTCAGGGGCAAACTATGGCTACACCTTC
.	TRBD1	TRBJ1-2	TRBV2	CASSVDRGGYTF	TGTGCCAGCAGTGTTGACAGGGGCGGCTACACCTTC
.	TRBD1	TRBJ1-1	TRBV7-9	CASSSTTGSEAFF	TGTGCCAGCAGCTCCACGACAGGGTCTGAAGCTTTCTTT
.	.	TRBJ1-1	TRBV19	CASSEGSANTEAFF	TGTGCCAGTAGTGAGGGCAGTGCGAACACTGAAGCTTTCTTT
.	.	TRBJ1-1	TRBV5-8	CASSLSDSPTEAFF	TGTGCCAGCAGCTTATCTGACAGCCCCACTGAAGCTTTCTTT
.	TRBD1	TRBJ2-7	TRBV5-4	CASSLGGQGVGEQYF	TGTGCCAGCAGCTTGGGAGGACAGGGCGTGGGCGAGCAGTACTTC
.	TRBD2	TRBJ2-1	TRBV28	CASSLLGTSGRIEQFF	TGTGCCAGCAGTTTACTCGGGACTAGCGGGAGAATTGAGCAGTTCTTC
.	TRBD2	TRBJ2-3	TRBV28	CASSLGGLAGARDTQYF	TGTGCCAGCAGCCTTGGGGGACTAGCGGGAGCTAGAGATACGCAGTATTTT
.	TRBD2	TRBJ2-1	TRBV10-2	CASSLGRGTYNEQFF	TGCGCCAGCAGTCTCGGGAGGGGGACCTACAATGAGCAGTTCTTC